The following is a TCR beta chain sequence with its context. As it was prepared, the TCRbeta library received unique molecular identifiers. MiXCR was run by TCRdb on the PCR reads, yielding one entry per CDR3 protein. Of over 200,000 distinct CDR3 sequences listed, under 9.5% are singletons. This CDR3 spans 12 amino acids. Germline assignment: CDR1 DFQATT and CDR2 SNEGSKA (reference sequence). Trimming took off 3 bases at V and 1 base at J, with 7 bases between the two ends. The source of the sample is a study of T-cell reconstitution after alpha-beta-depleted transplantation in children. The source material was PBMCs from the stem cell graft donor, sampled from the stem cell graft. The TCR comes from a human donor who donated a stem cell graft to a child with acute lymphoblastic leukemia. The chain couples TRBV20-1 to TRBJ2-7; D gene uncertain. The DNA of the CDR3 is TGCAGTGCTAGTGTAGAGTCCTACGAGCAGTACTTC. This translates into CSASVESYEQYF.